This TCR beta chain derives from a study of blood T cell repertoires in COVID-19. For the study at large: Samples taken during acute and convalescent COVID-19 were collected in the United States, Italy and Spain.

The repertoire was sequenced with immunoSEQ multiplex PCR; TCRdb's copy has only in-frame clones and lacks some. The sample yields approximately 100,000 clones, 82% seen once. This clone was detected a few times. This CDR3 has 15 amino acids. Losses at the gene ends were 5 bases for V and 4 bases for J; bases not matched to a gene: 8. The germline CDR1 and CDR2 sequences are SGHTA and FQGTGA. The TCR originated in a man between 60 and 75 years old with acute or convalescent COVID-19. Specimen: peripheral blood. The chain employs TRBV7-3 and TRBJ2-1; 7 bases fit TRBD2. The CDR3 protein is CASSPWTSGYNEQFF. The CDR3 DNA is TGTGCCAGCAGCCCCTGGACTAGTGGGTACAATGAGCAGTTCTTC.